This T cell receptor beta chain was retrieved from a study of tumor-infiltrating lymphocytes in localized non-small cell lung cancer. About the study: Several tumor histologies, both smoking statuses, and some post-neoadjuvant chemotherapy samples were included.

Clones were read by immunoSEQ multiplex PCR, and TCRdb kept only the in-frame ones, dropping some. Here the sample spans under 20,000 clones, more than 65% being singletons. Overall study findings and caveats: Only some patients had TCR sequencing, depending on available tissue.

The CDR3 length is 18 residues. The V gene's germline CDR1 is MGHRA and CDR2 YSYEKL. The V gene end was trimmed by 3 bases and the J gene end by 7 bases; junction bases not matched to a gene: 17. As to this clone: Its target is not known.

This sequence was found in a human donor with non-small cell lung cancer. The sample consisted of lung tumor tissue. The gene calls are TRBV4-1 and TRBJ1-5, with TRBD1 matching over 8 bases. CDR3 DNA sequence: TGCGCCAGCAGCCAGACGCCGGGACAGGATGATTTTTCCCAGCCCCAGCATTTT. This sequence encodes CASSQTPGQDDFSQPQHF.